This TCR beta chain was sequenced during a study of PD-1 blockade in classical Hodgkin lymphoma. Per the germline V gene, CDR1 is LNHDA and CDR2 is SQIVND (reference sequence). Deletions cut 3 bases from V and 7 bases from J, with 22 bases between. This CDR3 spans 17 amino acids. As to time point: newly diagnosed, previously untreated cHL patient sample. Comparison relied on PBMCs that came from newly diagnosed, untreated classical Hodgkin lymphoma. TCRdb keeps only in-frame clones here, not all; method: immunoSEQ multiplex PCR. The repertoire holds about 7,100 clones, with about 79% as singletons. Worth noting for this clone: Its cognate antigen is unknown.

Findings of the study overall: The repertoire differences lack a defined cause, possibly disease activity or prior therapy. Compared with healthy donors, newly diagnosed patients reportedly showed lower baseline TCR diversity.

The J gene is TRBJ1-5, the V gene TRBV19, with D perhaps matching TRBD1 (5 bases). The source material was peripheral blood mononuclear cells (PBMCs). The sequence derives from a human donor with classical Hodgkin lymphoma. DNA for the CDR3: TGTGCCAGTAGTATTCCCCCCCAGGGCTACCTGGGGCAGCCCCAGCATTTT. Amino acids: CASSIPPQGYLGQPQHF.